These T cell receptor beta chains were read from a single sample in a study of beta chain features in type 1 diabetes. Sequencing used immunoSEQ multiplex PCR; TCRdb keeps in-frame clones, though not all of them. The sample lists over 700,000 clones; roughly 17% were seen once. Source material: naive CD4+ T cells from blood. These receptors were obtained from a woman aged 18-29 years in good health. Each CDR3 is given with its conserved first and last residue. A D gene is named only where the DNA matches it firmly. Size is stated for part of the rows, as once, few or many counts, or as a class when the clone is expanded.

D gene,J gene,V gene,clone size,CDR3 DNA,CDR3 protein
-,TRBJ2-5,TRBV25-1,few,TGTGCCAGCAGTGAATCAGCAGGGCGGGCCCAAGAGACCCAGTACTTC,CASSESAGRAQETQYF
TRBD1,TRBJ2-7,TRBV11-2,-,TGTGCCAGCCGACAGGGAGTAGGCTACGAGCAGTACTTC,CASRQGVGYEQYF
-,TRBJ1-2,TRBV10-3,-,TGTGCCATCAGTGGAGAGGGTAACTATGGCTACACCTTC,CAISGEGNYGYTF
TRBD2,TRBJ2-7,TRBV5-1,-,TGCGCCAGCAGACGGACCGGGACTAGTCTGGGTGAGCAGTACTTC,CASRRTGTSLGEQYF
TRBD2,TRBJ2-1,TRBV19,-,TGTGCCAGTAGTTTCTTGGCGAGCGGGAGTCTAGATGAGCAGTTCTTC,CASSFLASGSLDEQFF
TRBD2,TRBJ2-7,TRBV13,-,TGTGCCAGCAGCTTCCGGGGGGGTAGCGGCTCCTACGAGCAGTACTTC,CASSFRGGSGSYEQYF
TRBD2,TRBJ2-5,TRBV28,-,TGTGCCAGCAGGGTAACGGGACTAGCGGGAGGCCAAGAGACCCAGTACTTC,CASRVTGLAGGQETQYF
-,TRBJ1-3,TRBV19,-,TGTGCCAGTAAAAGGGTTACTGGAAACACCATATATTTT,CASKRVTGNTIYF
TRBD2,TRBJ2-1,TRBV4-1,few,TGCGCCAGCAGCCAAAGCCTAGCGGGAGGGAACAATGAGCAGTTCTTC,CASSQSLAGGNNEQFF
-,TRBJ2-7,TRBV28,-,TGTGCCAGCACTCGGAGGGCCCACGAGCAGTACTTC,CASTRRAHEQYF
TRBD2,TRBJ2-1,TRBV5-5,few,TGTGCCAGCAGCTTCCGCCTAGCGGACTACAATGAGCAGTTCTTC,CASSFRLADYNEQFF
-,TRBJ1-1,TRBV6-1,-,TGTGCCAGCAGTGAAGCCCGTCCCACTACTGAAGCTTTCTTT,CASSEARPTTEAFF
TRBD1,TRBJ1-1,TRBV28,-,TGTGCCAGCAGGGGAGGCACAGGGGGACTGACTGAAGCTTTCTTT,CASRGGTGGLTEAFF
TRBD2,TRBJ2-1,TRBV28,-,TGTGCCAGCAGGAGCGGGAGCTGGGACAATGAGCAGTTCTTC,CASRSGSWDNEQFF
-,TRBJ2-5,TRBV28,few,TGTGCCAGCATTCAGGCCAGGGAAGAGACCCAGTACTTC,CASIQAREETQYF
-,TRBJ1-2,TRBV29-1,few,TGCAGCGTTGAAGAGGCGGGGAAAAACTATGGCTACACCTTC,CSVEEAGKNYGYTF
-,TRBJ2-5,TRBV7-8,few,TGTGCCAGCAGCTTTGTTGAACAAGAGACCCAGTACTTC,CASSFVEQETQYF
-,TRBJ2-3,TRBV12-5,-,TGTGCTAGTGGTTTGGACACAGATACGCAGTATTTT,CASGLDTDTQYF
-,TRBJ2-1,TRBV7-2,-,TGTGCCAGCAGCTTGACTAACTACAATGAGCAGTTCTTC,CASSLTNYNEQFF
-,TRBJ2-3,TRBV20-1,few,TGCAGTGCTAGATTGGATACGCAGTATTTT,CSARLDTQYF
-,TRBJ2-7,TRBV21-1,-,TGTGCCAGCAGCAAAGCTGGGGAAGGGAAGTTGACCTACGAGCAGTACTTC,CASSKAGEGKLTYEQYF
TRBD1,TRBJ2-6,TRBV27,few,TGTGCCAGCAGCTGGGACAGGGGAACTGGGGCCAACGTCCTGACTTTC,CASSWDRGTGANVLTF
TRBD1,TRBJ2-7,TRBV27,few,TGTGCCAGCAGTTTCGACAGGGGGGGCTACGAGGAGCAGTACTTC,CASSFDRGGYEEQYF
-,TRBJ2-7,TRBV10-2,-,TGCGCCAGCAGTGACTCGTACGAGCAGTACTTC,CASSDSYEQYF
TRBD1,TRBJ2-5,TRBV7-9,few,TGTGCCAGCACCCCTCCGACAGGGGGCGCGTTTATGGAGACCCAGTACTTC,CASTPPTGGAFMETQYF
-,TRBJ2-5,TRBV28,few,TGTGCCAGCAGTTACGCTGACGGTGGGGGAAAAGGGACCCAGTACTTC,CASSYADGGGKGTQYF
TRBD1,TRBJ1-2,TRBV2,few,TGTGCCAGTCGGCGGGACAGCTTTATCTATGGCTACACCTTC,CASRRDSFIYGYTF
-,TRBJ2-5,TRBV29-1,few,TGCAGCGTTGCAGTTCGGCAGCTCCAAGAGACCCAGTACTTC,CSVAVRQLQETQYF
TRBD1,TRBJ2-1,TRBV29-1,-,TGCAGCGTTGAAGCGGGGACAGGGGATACGTACAATGAGCAGTTCTTC,CSVEAGTGDTYNEQFF
TRBD1,TRBJ2-2,TRBV6-6,-,TGTGCCAGCAGTTTCCAGGGGGCTTGGAGGACCGGGGAGCTGTTTTTT,CASSFQGAWRTGELFF
-,TRBJ2-3,TRBV5-1,-,TGCGCCAGCAGCTTGGCCTTAGAGGTTAGCACAGATACGCAGTATTTT,CASSLALEVSTDTQYF
-,TRBJ2-5,TRBV29-1,few,TGCAGCGTTGACTCCGGGATATTACAAGAGACCCAGTACTTC,CSVDSGILQETQYF
-,TRBJ2-3,TRBV15,few,TGTGCCACCAGCAGTCGACGTTATGGGACCACAGATACGCAGTATTTT,CATSSRRYGTTDTQYF
TRBD2,TRBJ2-6,TRBV11-1,-,TGTGCCAGCAGCCCCGGGACTAGGGGTATCTGGGCCAACATCCTGACTTTC,CASSPGTRGIWANILTF
-,TRBJ2-1,TRBV6-5,-,TGTGCCAGCAAAGGGGCGTTGGTAAATGAGCAGTTCTTC,CASKGALVNEQFF
-,TRBJ2-1,TRBV5-6,few,TGTGCCAGCAGCTTAACTAGTTACAATGAGCAGTTCTTC,CASSLTSYNEQFF
TRBD1,TRBJ2-5,TRBV18,few,TGTGCCAGCTCACCACCGGAGACAGGGAAAGAGACCCAGTACTTC,CASSPPETGKETQYF
TRBD2,TRBJ2-1,TRBV11-1,-,TGTGCCAGCAGCCCACGGCGGACTAGGCAGACCAACAATGAGCAGTTCTTC,CASSPRRTRQTNNEQFF
-,TRBJ1-1,TRBV6-1,few,TGTGCCAGCAGTAACAGGGAGGGTAACACTGAAGCTTTCTTT,CASSNREGNTEAFF
TRBD2,TRBJ2-3,TRBV28,few,TGTGCCAGCAGCCTAGCGGGAGTCGCAGATACGCAGTATTTT,CASSLAGVADTQYF
-,TRBJ1-1,TRBV5-6,-,TGTGCCAGCAGCTTGGCCCTCACTGAAGCTTTCTTT,CASSLALTEAFF
-,TRBJ2-1,TRBV29-1,-,TGCAGCGTTGACCGGGACGAAGGATTTGAGCAGTTCTTC,CSVDRDEGFEQFF
-,TRBJ2-3,TRBV6-5,few,TGTGCCAGCAGTCACGAGCGCGGTACGCAGTATTTT,CASSHERGTQYF
-,TRBJ1-5,TRBV9,few,TGTGCCAGCAGCGTAGCCGGGCAGGAGCCCCAGCATTTT,CASSVAGQEPQHF